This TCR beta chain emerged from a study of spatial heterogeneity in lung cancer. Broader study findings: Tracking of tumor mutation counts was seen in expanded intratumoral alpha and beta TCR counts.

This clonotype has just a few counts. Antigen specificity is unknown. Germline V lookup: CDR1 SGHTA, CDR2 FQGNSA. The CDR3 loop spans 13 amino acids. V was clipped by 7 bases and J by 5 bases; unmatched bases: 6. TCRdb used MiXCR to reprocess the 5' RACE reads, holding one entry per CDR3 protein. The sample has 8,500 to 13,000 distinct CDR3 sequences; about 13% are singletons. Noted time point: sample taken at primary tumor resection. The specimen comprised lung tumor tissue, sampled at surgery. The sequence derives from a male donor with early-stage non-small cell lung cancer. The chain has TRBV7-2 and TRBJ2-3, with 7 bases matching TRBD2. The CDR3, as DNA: TGTGCCAGCACCTCCCAGCGGGGAGATACGCAGTATTTT. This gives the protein CASTSQRGDTQYF.